This TCR beta chain came from a study of glioma-infiltrating T cells. Study-level results: Very few CDR3 sequences were shared between tissue and blood. Above-expected tissue-blood divergence occurred in all gliomas, most in low-grade ones.

This clonotype was seen repeatedly, ten times or more. Its antigen is still unknown. Using RNA template, CDR3s of TCR alpha and beta were amplified with iRepertoire arm-PCR. Input was roughly 95-400 ng of tissue mRNA or PBMC total RNA. TCRdb analysed the multiplex PCR reads with MiXCR anew, one entry per CDR3 protein. The sample shows about 180,000 distinct CDR3 sequences, about 47% of them seen only once. The sample taken for sequencing was glioma tissue, nonneoplastic brain tissue, or PBMCs (not recorded which). The receptor comes from a human donor with low-grade glioma or glioblastoma, undergoing nonglioma brain surgery, or in good health (not recorded which).

CDR3 sequence (DNA): TGTGCCAGCAGTGGCCCGGCACAGTCGATCACTGAAGCTTTCTTT. Its protein product is CASSGPAQSITEAFF. The J gene is TRBJ1-1, the V gene TRBV2; D gene ambiguous. The V end lost 4 bases, the J end lost 4 bases, and 16 bases lay between the germline ends. The CDR3 is 15 amino acids. Germline CDR1 reads SNHLY; CDR2 reads FYNNEI.